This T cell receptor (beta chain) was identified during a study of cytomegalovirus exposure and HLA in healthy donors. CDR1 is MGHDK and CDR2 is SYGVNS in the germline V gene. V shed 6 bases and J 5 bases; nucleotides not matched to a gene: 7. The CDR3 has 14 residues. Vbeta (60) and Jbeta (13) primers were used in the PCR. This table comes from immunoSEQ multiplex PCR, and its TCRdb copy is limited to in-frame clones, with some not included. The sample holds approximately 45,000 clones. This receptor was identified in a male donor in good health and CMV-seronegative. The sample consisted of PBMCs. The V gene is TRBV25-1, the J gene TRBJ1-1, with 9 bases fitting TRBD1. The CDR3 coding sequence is TGTGCCAGCAGCCCCAACAGGGGGCGTACTGAAGCTTTCTTT. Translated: CASSPNRGRTEAFF.